The subject of this entry is one TCR beta chain. The assay was immunoSEQ multiplex PCR, and TCRdb's table has in-frame clones only and misses some. This sample has around 20,000 clones; more than 75% occur once, and the top ten carry roughly 10%. The sample originates from a study of blood T cell repertoires in COVID-19. The CDR3 covers 14 residues. Germline V gene lookup returns CDR1 MNHNY and CDR2 SVGAGI (reference sequence). Between the trimmed V and J ends, which lost 5 bases and 0 bases, there was a span of 9 bases. The J gene is TRBJ2-3, the V gene TRBV6-6; D perhaps matches TRBD2 (6 bases). Sequencing was performed on peripheral blood. The TCR originated in a human donor in a cohort sampled during active COVID-19. CDR3 nucleotide sequence: TGTGCCAGCAGTCTCGGAGGGAGCACAGATACGCAGTATTTT. It codes for CASSLGGSTDTQYF.